This is a list of T cell receptor beta chains from one sample in a study of blood T cell repertoires in COVID-19. Sequencing was performed with immunoSEQ multiplex PCR; in TCRdb, only in-frame clones are kept and a portion is missing. The sample shows around 100,000 clones, around 83% of them seen only once. The specimen was peripheral blood. Receptors were obtained from a man between 65 and 79 years old with acute or convalescent COVID-19. Both conserved end residues are part of each CDR3. The D gene is left open where the match is weak. Clone size is not always given. Where it is, it says once, few, many or a class for expanded clones.

V gene	clone size	J gene	D gene	CDR3 DNA	CDR3 protein
TRBV5-1	once	TRBJ2-6	TRBD1	TGCGCCAGCAGCCCGAGGACAGGGCCTGGGGCCAACGTCCTGACTTTC	CASSPRTGPGANVLTF
TRBV18	.	TRBJ1-1	TRBD1	TGTGCCAGCACACAGGGGGAGAACACTGAAGCTTTCTTT	CASTQGENTEAFF
TRBV3-1/TRBV3-2	few	TRBJ1-1	.	TGTGCCAGCAGTCGGGACACCCTGAACACTGAAGCTTTCTTT	CASSRDTLNTEAFF
TRBV5-4	few	TRBJ2-5	TRBD1	TGTGCCAGCAGCCCGTTTCTAAGGACAGGGGAAGAGACCCAGTACTTC	CASSPFLRTGEETQYF
TRBV11-1	.	TRBJ1-6	.	TGTGCCAGCAGCCAAAACAGGCCCGGGGGTTCACCCCTCCACTTT	CASSQNRPGGSPLHF
TRBV5-4	.	TRBJ2-1	TRBD2	TGTGCCAGCAGCGGTGGTGGGACTAGCGGGAGCTATGAGCAGTTCTTC	CASSGGGTSGSYEQFF
TRBV5-1	.	TRBJ1-3	TRBD1	TGCGCCAGCAGCTTGGGATCACGGGACAGCTCCGGAAACACCATATATTTT	CASSLGSRDSSGNTIYF
TRBV28	once	TRBJ2-7	TRBD1	TGTGCCAGCAGAGCAGACAGGGGGCTTGACGAGCAGTACTTC	CASRADRGLDEQYF
TRBV5-1	.	TRBJ1-1	.	TGCGCCAGCAGCTTGGGGTACAGCCCTATGAACACTGAAGCTTTCTTT	CASSLGYSPMNTEAFF
TRBV5-1	.	TRBJ1-1	TRBD1	TGCGCCAGCAGCTCTGACAGGGCTGAAGCTTTCTTT	CASSSDRAEAFF
TRBV12-3/TRBV12-4	.	TRBJ1-2	.	TGTGCCAGCAAGGGGATTAACTATGGCTACACCTTC	CASKGINYGYTF
TRBV2	once	TRBJ1-3	TRBD1	TGTGCCAGCAAAGGACAGGGGGCGATTACGAACACCATATATTTT	CASKGQGAITNTIYF
TRBV2	.	TRBJ1-2	TRBD1	TGTGCCAGCAGTGAATTTCAGGGGGCTAACTATGGCTACACCTTC	CASSEFQGANYGYTF
TRBV18	.	TRBJ1-1	.	TGTGCCAGCTCGGAAGGGGAGAACACTGAAGCTTTCTTT	CASSEGENTEAFF
TRBV10-3	.	TRBJ2-3	TRBD2	TGTGCCATCAGTGTGAGCGGGGGCACAGATACGCAGTATTTT	CAISVSGGTDTQYF
TRBV28	.	TRBJ1-3	.	TGTGCCAGCAGTATTTTGAGAAACTCTGGAAACACCATATATTTT	CASSILRNSGNTIYF
TRBV11-1	few	TRBJ2-2	.	TGTGCCAGCCGCCGCGGGCGGACCGGGGAGCTGTTTTTT	CASRRGRTGELFF
TRBV28	.	TRBJ2-1	.	TGTGCCAGCACCTACCTAGCAGAGCAGTTCTTC	CASTYLAEQFF
TRBV19	.	TRBJ1-2	TRBD1	TGTGCCAGTAGTAACCGGGACAGGGGCTATGGCTACACCTTC	CASSNRDRGYGYTF
TRBV6-6	.	TRBJ2-2	.	TGTGCCAGCAGTTACACAGGGACCGGGGAGCTGTTTTTT	CASSYTGTGELFF
TRBV9	few	TRBJ2-3	.	TGTGCCAGCAGCCCCCAGTGGGGCATAACAGATACGCAGTATTTT	CASSPQWGITDTQYF
TRBV7-9	.	TRBJ2-7	TRBD2	TGTGCCAGCAGCCAACAGGGACTAGCTCTCGAGCAGTACTTC	CASSQQGLALEQYF